This T cell receptor (beta chain) was retrieved from a study of blood T cell repertoires in COVID-19. The overall study: Acute-phase and convalescent COVID-19 samples originated in the United States, Italy and Spain. From T cells, B-cell-depleted T cells, or PBMCs came the material, which was cDNA or gDNA.

This clone was counted once. Source study methods: Using reference gene primer amplification, nucleated cell counts were estimated. This table comes from immunoSEQ multiplex PCR, and its TCRdb copy is limited to in-frame clones, with some not included. V, J and clone size reflect that table, while D and trimming were determined from the DNA. This sample yields roughly 86,000 clones, of which around 91% are seen a single time; roughly 2% belongs to the top ten. V was clipped by 7 bases and J by 7 bases, with 8 bases between them. This CDR3 spans 12 amino acids. In germline, CDR1 is MDHEN, CDR2 SYDVKM. The genes are TRBV28 and TRBJ1-6, with D tentatively TRBD1 (6 bases). The sample consisted of peripheral blood. This clonotype originated in a woman aged 45 to 65 in a cohort sampled during active COVID-19. The CDR3 spells CASTRGNSPLHF. The CDR3 coding sequence is TGTGCCAGCACCAGGGGAAATTCACCCCTCCACTTT.